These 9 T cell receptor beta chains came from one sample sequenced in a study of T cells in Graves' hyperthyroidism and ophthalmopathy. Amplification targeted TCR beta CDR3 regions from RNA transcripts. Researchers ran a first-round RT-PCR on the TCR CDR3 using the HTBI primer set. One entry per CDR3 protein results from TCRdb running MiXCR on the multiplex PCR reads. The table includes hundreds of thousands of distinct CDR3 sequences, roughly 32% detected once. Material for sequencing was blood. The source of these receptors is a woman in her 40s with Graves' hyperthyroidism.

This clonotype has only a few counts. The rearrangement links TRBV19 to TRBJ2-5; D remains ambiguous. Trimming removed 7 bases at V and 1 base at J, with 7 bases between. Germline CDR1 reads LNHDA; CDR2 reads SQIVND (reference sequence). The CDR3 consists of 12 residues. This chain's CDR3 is CASIGSQETQYF. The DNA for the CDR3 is TGTGCCAGTATCGGTTCCCAAGAGACCCAGTACTTC.

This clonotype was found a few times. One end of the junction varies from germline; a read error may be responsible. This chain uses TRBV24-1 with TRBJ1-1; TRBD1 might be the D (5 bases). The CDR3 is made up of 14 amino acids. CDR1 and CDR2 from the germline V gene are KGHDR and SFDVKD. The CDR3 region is CASSPLWGSTEAFF. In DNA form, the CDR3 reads TGTGCCAGCAGTCCCCTATGGGGGAGCACTGAAGCTTTCTTT.

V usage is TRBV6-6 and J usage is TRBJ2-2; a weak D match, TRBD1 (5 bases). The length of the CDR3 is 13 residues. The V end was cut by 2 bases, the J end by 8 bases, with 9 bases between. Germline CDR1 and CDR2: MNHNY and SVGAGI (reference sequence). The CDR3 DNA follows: TGTGCCAGCAGTTACAACCAGGGTGGGGAGCTGTTTTTT. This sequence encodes CASSYNQGGELFF.

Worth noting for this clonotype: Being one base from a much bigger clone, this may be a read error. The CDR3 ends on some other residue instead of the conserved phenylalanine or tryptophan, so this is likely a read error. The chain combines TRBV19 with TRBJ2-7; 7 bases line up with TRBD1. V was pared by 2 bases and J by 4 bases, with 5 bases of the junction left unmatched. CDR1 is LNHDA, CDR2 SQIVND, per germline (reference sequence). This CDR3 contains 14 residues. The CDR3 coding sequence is TGTGCCAGTAGTATAAACAGGGGCCCGTACGAGCAGTACCTC. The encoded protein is CASSINRGPYEQYL.

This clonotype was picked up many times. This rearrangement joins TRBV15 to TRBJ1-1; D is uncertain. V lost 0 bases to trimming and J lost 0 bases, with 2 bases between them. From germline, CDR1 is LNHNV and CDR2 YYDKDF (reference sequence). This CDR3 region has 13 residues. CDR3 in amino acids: CATSRDVNTEAFF. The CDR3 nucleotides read TGTGCCACCAGCAGAGATGTGAACACTGAAGCTTTCTTT.

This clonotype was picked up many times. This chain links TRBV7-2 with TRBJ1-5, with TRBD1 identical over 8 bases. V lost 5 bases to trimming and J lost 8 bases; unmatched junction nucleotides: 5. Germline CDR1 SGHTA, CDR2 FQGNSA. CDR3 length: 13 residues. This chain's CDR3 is CASSLRQGKPQHF. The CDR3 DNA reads TGTGCCAGCAGCCTCCGACAGGGGAAGCCCCAGCATTTT. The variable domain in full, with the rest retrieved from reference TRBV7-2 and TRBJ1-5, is GAGVSQSPSNKVTEKGKDVELRCDPISGHTALYWYRQSLGQGLEFLIYFQGNSAPDKSGLPSDRFSAERTGGSVSTLTIQRTQQEDSAVYLCASSLRQGKPQHFGDGTRLSIL.

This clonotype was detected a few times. CDR3 loop: CASSLEAGAGGNTIYF. CDR3 bases: TGTGCCAGCAGCCTTGAGGCAGGGGCGGGTGGAAACACCATATATTTT. This chain joins TRBV19 and TRBJ1-3, with D tentatively TRBD1 (6 bases). CDR3 length: 16 amino acids. Germline assignment: CDR1 LNHDA and CDR2 SQIVND (reference sequence). Trimming removed 9 bases at V and 3 bases at J, with 21 bases between. Drawing the rest from reference TRBV19 and TRBJ1-3, the complete variable domain is DGGITQSPKYLFRKEGQNVTLSCEQNLNHDAMYWYRQDPGQGLRLIYYSQIVNDFQKGDIAEGYSVSREKKESFPLTVTSAQKNPTAFYLCASSLEAGAGGNTIYFGEGSWLTVV.

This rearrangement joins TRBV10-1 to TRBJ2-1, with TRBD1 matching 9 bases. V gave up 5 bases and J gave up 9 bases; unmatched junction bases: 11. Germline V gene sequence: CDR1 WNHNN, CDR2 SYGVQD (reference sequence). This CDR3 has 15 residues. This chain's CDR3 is CASSHYFRDRVEQFF. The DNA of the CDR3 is TGCGCCAGCAGTCATTATTTCCGGGACAGGGTTGAGCAGTTCTTC.

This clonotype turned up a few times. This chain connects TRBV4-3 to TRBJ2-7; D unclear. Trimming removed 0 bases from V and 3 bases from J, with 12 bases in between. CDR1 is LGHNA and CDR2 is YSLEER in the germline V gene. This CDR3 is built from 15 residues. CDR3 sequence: CASSQDLSRNYEQYF. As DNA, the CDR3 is TGCGCCAGCAGCCAAGATCTTTCCCGGAACTACGAGCAGTACTTC.